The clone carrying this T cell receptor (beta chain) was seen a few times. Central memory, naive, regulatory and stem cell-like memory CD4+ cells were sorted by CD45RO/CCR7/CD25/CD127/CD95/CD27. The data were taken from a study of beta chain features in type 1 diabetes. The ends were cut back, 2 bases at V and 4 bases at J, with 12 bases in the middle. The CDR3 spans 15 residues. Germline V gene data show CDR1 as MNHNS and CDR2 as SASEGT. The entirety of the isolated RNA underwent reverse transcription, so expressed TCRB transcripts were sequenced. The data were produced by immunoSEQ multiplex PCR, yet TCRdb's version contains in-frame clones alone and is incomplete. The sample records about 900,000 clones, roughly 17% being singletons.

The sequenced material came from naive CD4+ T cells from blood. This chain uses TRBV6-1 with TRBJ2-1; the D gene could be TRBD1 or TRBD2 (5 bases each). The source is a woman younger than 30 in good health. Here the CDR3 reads CASSEFRDRYNEQFF. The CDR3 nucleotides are TGTGCCAGCAGTGAATTTCGGGACCGTTACAATGAGCAGTTCTTC.